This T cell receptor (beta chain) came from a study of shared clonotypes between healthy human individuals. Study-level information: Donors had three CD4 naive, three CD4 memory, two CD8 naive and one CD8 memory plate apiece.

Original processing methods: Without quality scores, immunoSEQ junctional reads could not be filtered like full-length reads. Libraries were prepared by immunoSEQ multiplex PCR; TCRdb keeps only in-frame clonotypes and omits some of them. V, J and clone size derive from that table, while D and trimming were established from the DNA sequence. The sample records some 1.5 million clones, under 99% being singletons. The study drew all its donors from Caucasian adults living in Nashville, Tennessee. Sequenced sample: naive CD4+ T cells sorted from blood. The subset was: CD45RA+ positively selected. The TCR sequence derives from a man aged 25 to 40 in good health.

The DNA for the CDR3 is TGTGCCAGCAGGGTAGGATCATCTGGAAACACCATATATTTT. This encodes CASRVGSSGNTIYF. The chain links TRBV19 to TRBJ1-3; D might be TRBD1 (5 bases). This CDR3 is 14 amino acids long. V lost 9 bases and J lost 1, with 13 bases in between. Germline V CDR1 and CDR2: LNHDA, SQIVND (reference sequence).